Below, 26 T cell receptor beta chains from the same sample are listed, as sequenced in a study of breast tumors, draining lymph nodes, adjacent tissues. Breast cancer patients provided tissue from their axillary draining lymph nodes. TCRdb redid the calling of the multiplex PCR reads with MiXCR, one entry per CDR3 protein. This sample has around 130,000 distinct CDR3 sequences, with approximately 21% found just once. Material: axillary lymph node tissue. All receptors come from a female donor with breast cancer. Some clones in this sample may be carry-over from other donors' samples.

This clonotype was seen repeatedly, ten times or more. The V call is TRBV7-9, the J call TRBJ1-2, with TRBD1 as a possible D gene (6 bases). CDR3 length: 13 amino acids. Germline V gene data show CDR1 as SEHNR and CDR2 as FQNEAQ (reference sequence). Trimming stripped 5 bases from V and 4 bases from J, with 11 bases between. This chain's CDR3 is CASSHGGGYGYTF. The CDR3 DNA is TGTGCCAGCAGCCACGGAGGGGGCTATGGCTACACCTTC. Complete variable domain (other parts from reference TRBV7-9 and TRBJ1-2): DTGVSQNPRHKITKRGQNVTFRCDPISEHNRLYWYRQTLGQGPEFLTYFQNEAQLEKSRLLSDRFSAERPKGSFSTLEIQRTEQGDSAMYLCASSHGGGYGYTFGSGTRLTVV.

This clonotype was observed many times. This rearrangement joins TRBV6-5 to TRBJ2-3; D might be TRBD1 (6 bases). In germline, CDR1 is MNHEY, CDR2 SVGAGI. CDR3 length equals 15 residues. Trimming cost V 0 bases and J 0 bases, with 7 bases left between them. The CDR3 sequence: CASSYSTGSTDTQYF. In DNA, the CDR3 is TGTGCCAGCAGTTACTCGACAGGCAGCACAGATACGCAGTATTTT.

Note on this clonotype: A clone one base away is much larger, so this may be a read error. Written as DNA, the CDR3 is TGTGCCAGCAGTTATCCGGGACAGGGGTACAATGAGCAGTTCTTC. It is translated as CASSYPGQGYNEQFF. The chain has TRBV5-1 and TRBJ2-1, with 10 bases that match TRBD1. This CDR3 is 15 amino acids long. Germline-derived CDR1 and CDR2 are SGHRS and YFSETQ. Filled out from reference TRBV5-1 and TRBJ2-1, the complete variable domain reads KAGVTQTPRYLIKTRGQQVTLSCSPISGHRSVSWYQQTPGQGLQFLFEYFSETQRNKGNFPGRFSGRQFSNSRSEMNVSTLELGDSALYLCASSYPGQGYNEQFFGPGTRLTVL.

The table lists this clonotype with many counts. At one boundary the junction diverges from the germline segment, which might be a read error. The chain recombines TRBV7-7 with TRBJ2-7; TRBD2 aligns across 7 bases. Germline lookup yields CDR1 SSHAT and CDR2 FNYEAQ (reference sequence). The CDR3 contains 13 residues. The CDR3 loop is CASSSGTTYEQYF. The CDR3 region has the DNA TGTGCTAGCAGCTCCGGGACTACCTACGAGCAGTACTTC.

The chain has TRBV20-1 and TRBJ1-6; tentative D call: TRBD1 (5 bases). The germline CDR1 and CDR2 sequences are DFQATT and SNEGSKA (reference sequence). The CDR3 contains 13 residues. V lost 5 bases, J lost 6 bases, and 11 bases lay in between. CDR3: CSASRARNSPLHF. The CDR3 DNA follows: TGCAGTGCTTCCAGGGCCCGTAATTCACCCCTCCACTTT.

In this sample, this clonotype turned up many times. V usage is TRBV24-1 and J usage is TRBJ2-1, with TRBD1 matching over 7 bases. The junction had 6 bases not matched to a gene; V was cut back by 4 bases and J by 1 base. The CDR3 extends over 16 amino acids. Germline V gene lookup returns CDR1 KGHDR and CDR2 SFDVKD. CDR3 loop: CATSDLTGDSYNEQFF. As DNA, the CDR3 is TGTGCCACCAGTGACCTTACAGGGGATTCCTACAATGAGCAGTTCTTC.

In this sample, this clonotype turned up many times. The chain links TRBV5-1 to TRBJ2-7; D possibly corresponds to TRBD1 (9 bases). Per the germline V gene, CDR1 is SGHRS and CDR2 is YFSETQ. CDR3 length: 15 amino acids. V was shortened by 6 bases and J by 2 bases, with 18 bases between the two germline ends. CDR3 loop: CASTVAGQGAYEQYF. The CDR3 DNA reads TGCGCCAGCACGGTAGCGGGACAGGGAGCCTACGAGCAGTACTTC.

Many counts were recorded for this clonotype. This sequence joins TRBV19 and TRBJ2-1; TRBD2 matches 9 bases. V shed 3 bases and J 4 bases; nucleotides not matched to a gene: 7. CDR1 and CDR2 from the germline V gene are LNHDA and SQIVND (reference sequence). The CDR3 extends over 16 amino acids. CDR3 coding DNA: TGTGCCAGTAGTATTCCTGGCAGCGGGGGGTACAATGAGCAGTTCTTC. Protein product: CASSIPGSGGYNEQFF.

This clonotype was seen repeatedly, ten times or more. The chain combines TRBV7-6 with TRBJ1-6; no clear D gene. The V gene lost 1 base and the J gene lost 9 bases, with 4 bases spanning the gap. The CDR3 is 12 amino acids. From germline, CDR1 is SGHVS and CDR2 FNYEAQ. The CDR3 here is CASSLGGSPLHF. DNA for the CDR3: TGTGCCAGCAGCTTAGGGGGTTCACCCCTCCACTTT.

This clonotype was seen ten or more times. This rearrangement joins TRBV2 to TRBJ1-4, with D unclear. V lost 2 bases and J lost 7, with 11 bases in between. The CDR3 is made up of 14 amino acids. CDR1 and CDR2 from the germline V gene are SNHLY and FYNNEI. CDR3 region: CASSESGTVEKLFF. The CDR3 nucleotides read TGTGCCAGCAGTGAATCGGGTACCGTTGAAAAACTGTTTTTT.

Concerning this clonotype itself: It may be a read error: a sequence one base away is much more abundant. The V call is TRBV6-6, the J call TRBJ2-3; maybe TRBD1 (5 bases). The CDR3 totals 15 residues. CDR1 is MNHNY and CDR2 is SVGAGI in the germline V gene (reference sequence). Written as DNA, the CDR3 is TGTGCCGGCAGTTATTTGGACCCCAGGGCAGATACGCAGTATTTT. It codes for CAGSYLDPRADTQYF.

About this clonotype: Compared with germline, one end of the junction differs, possibly owing to a read error. V and J are TRBV4-1 and TRBJ1-1, with D possibly matching TRBD1 (6 bases). The germline gives CDR1 MGHRA, CDR2 YSYEKL. The CDR3 extends over 17 amino acids. This chain's CDR3 is CASSQQGLLILNTEAFF. CDR3 in DNA: TGTGCCAGCAGCCAACAGGGTTTGCTGATCCTGAACACTGAAGCTTTCTTT.

This clonotype was seen at least ten times. The V call is TRBV9, the J call TRBJ2-1, with D perhaps matching TRBD1 (5 bases). The CDR3 consists of 15 residues. The germline V gene has CDR1 SGDLS and CDR2 YYNGEE. Trimming left V 7 bases short and J 4 bases short, with 18 bases between. The chain's CDR3 is CASQKGNSLYNEQFF. DNA for the CDR3: TGTGCCAGCCAAAAGGGGAACAGCTTATACAATGAGCAGTTCTTC.

The genes are TRBV6-2 or TRBV6-3 and TRBJ1-2; perhaps TRBD1 as D (5 bases). The germline V gene encodes CDR1 MNHEY and CDR2 SVGEGT. V lost 6 bases to trimming and J lost 4 bases, with 21 bases between them. The CDR3 sequence is 16 residues long. CDR3 nucleotide sequence: TGTGCCAGCAGACGGGACGTAGCCCACATAACCTATGGCTACACCTTC. Its translation: CASRRDVAHITYGYTF.

Many counts were recorded for this clonotype. The rearrangement joins TRBV5-6 to TRBJ2-3; D gene unclear. The germline V gene encodes CDR1 SGHDT and CDR2 YYEEEE. V was shortened by 0 bases and J by 6 bases, with 5 bases between the two germline ends. The CDR3 spans 12 residues. The CDR3 nucleotides read TGTGCCAGCAGCTTGGGGCGGGATACGCAGTATTTT. This sequence encodes CASSLGRDTQYF.

This clonotype was observed at least ten times. The chain carries TRBV12-3 or TRBV12-4 and TRBJ2-2; 7 positions agree with TRBD2. V gave up 7 bases and J gave up 4 bases; unmatched junction bases: 6. This CDR3 has 14 amino acids. The CDR3 reads CASTQKRGTGELFF. The DNA of the CDR3 is TGTGCCAGCACTCAAAAGCGGGGCACCGGGGAGCTGTTTTTT.

This clonotype was counted many times. The rearrangement links TRBV6-1 to TRBJ2-5; maybe TRBD2 (5 bases). This CDR3 has 11 amino acids. CDR1 and CDR2 from the germline V gene are MNHNS and SASEGT. Trimming shortened V by 4 bases and J by 9 bases, and 9 bases separated the two germline ends. The CDR3 loop is CASSAGMAQYF. CDR3 nucleotides: TGTGCCAGCAGTGCGGGAATGGCCCAGTACTTC.

As regards this clonotype: A read error is possible here, since a much larger clone lies one base away. It is likely a read error, because the conserved phenylalanine at the end of the CDR3 is missing. This rearrangement joins TRBV20-1 to TRBJ2-3, with 9 bases fitting TRBD2. CDR1 is DFQATT and CDR2 is SNEGSKA in the germline V gene (reference sequence). The CDR3 is made up of 15 amino acids. Unmatched junction bases numbered 7, after V lost 4 bases and J lost 2 bases. CDR3 nucleotide sequence: TGCAGTGCTACCCGGACTAGCGACAACACAGATACGCAGTATCTT. Encoded protein: CSATRTSDNTDTQYL.

This clonotype was seen many times. The V gene is TRBV19, the J gene TRBJ2-3, with TRBD2 matching over 10 bases. V dropped 9 bases and J dropped 6; count of bases not matched to a gene: 6. Germline CDR1 and CDR2: LNHDA and SQIVND (reference sequence). This CDR3 comprises 13 residues. The CDR3 coding sequence is TGTGCCAGCAGGGGACTAGCGAGGGATACGCAGTATTTT. Translation: CASRGLARDTQYF.

The chain carries TRBV14 and TRBJ1-1, with 7 positions matching TRBD1. CDR3 length equals 15 residues. V gave up 3 bases and J gave up 6 bases; unmatched junction bases: 10. Germline CDR1 and CDR2: SGHDN and FVKESK. The DNA of the CDR3 is TGTGCCAGCAGCCATCAGTATAGGGGGCTGGCTGAAGCTTTCTTT. Protein sequence: CASSHQYRGLAEAFF.

This clonotype has a count of ten or more. The rearrangement links TRBV5-6 to TRBJ1-6; D may be TRBD1 (6 bases). The CDR3 loop spans 14 amino acids. Germline assignment: CDR1 SGHDT and CDR2 YYEEEE. Trimming cost V 2 bases and J 7 bases, with 10 bases left between them. CDR3 loop: CASSLGGLNSPLHF. CDR3 bases: TGTGCCAGCAGCTTAGGGGGTTTGAATTCACCCCTCCACTTT. The full variable domain, in which reference TRBV5-6 and TRBJ1-6 provide the parts outside the CDR3, is DAGVTQSPTHLIKTRGQQVTLRCSPKSGHDTVSWYQQALGQGPQFIFQYYEEEERQRGNFPDRFSGHQFPNYSSELNVNALLLGDSALYLCASSLGGLNSPLHFGNGTRLTVT.

A remark on this clonotype: This may come from a read error, since a much larger clone is one base off. The genes are TRBV7-9 and TRBJ1-2, with D uncertain. The V end lost 1 base, the J end lost 9 bases, and 12 bases lay between the germline ends. From germline, CDR1 is SEHNR and CDR2 FQNEAQ (reference sequence). The CDR3 contains 13 residues. The CDR3 loop reads CASSLDGYGSYTF. CDR3 in DNA: TGTGCCAGCAGCTTAGATGGGTATGGTAGCTACACCTTC.

This clonotype was found many times. The chain links TRBV28 to TRBJ1-3; perhaps TRBD1 as D (5 bases). This CDR3 spans 16 amino acids. The V and J ends lost 4 bases and 0 bases respectively, with 13 bases between them. The germline CDR1 and CDR2 sequences are MDHEN and SYDVKM. The CDR3 loop reads CASSSEGRISGNTIYF. In DNA, the CDR3 is TGTGCCAGCAGTTCGGAGGGGCGAATCTCTGGAAACACCATATATTTT.

A remark on this clonotype: A much more abundant neighbour one base away suggests this may be a read error. V and J are TRBV27 and TRBJ2-5; D uncertain. Germline V lookup: CDR1 MNHEY, CDR2 SMNVEV (reference sequence). The CDR3 is 13 amino acids. DNA for the CDR3: TGTGCCAGCAGTTCGACCTTCCAAGAGACCCTGTACTTC. It encodes CASSSTFQETLYF.

This clonotype has a count of ten or more. This chain joins TRBV20-1 and TRBJ2-6; 7 bases fit TRBD1. The J segment lost 3 bases and the V segment lost 4 bases, leaving 3 bases of the junction unmatched. Germline CDR1 is DFQATT and CDR2 is SNEGSKA (reference sequence). This CDR3 region has 14 residues. This CDR3 is CSAKGGGGANVLTF. The CDR3 DNA follows: TGCAGTGCTAAAGGGGGCGGTGGGGCCAACGTCCTGACTTTC.

The table lists this clonotype with many counts. V usage is TRBV19 and J usage is TRBJ2-7; D not certain. This CDR3 region has 16 residues. Trimming stripped 4 bases from V and 1 base from J, with 17 bases between. Germline V gene lookup returns CDR1 LNHDA and CDR2 SQIVND (reference sequence). CDR3 DNA sequence: TGTGCCAGTAGTACCTCCCACGGTAGCTGGTCCTACGAGCAGTACTTC. Translation gives CASSTSHGSWSYEQYF.